These T cell receptor beta chains were read from a single sample in a study of T cell changes during pregnancy in multiple sclerosis. Sequenced by immunoSEQ multiplex PCR; TCRdb stores in-frame clones only, minus some. In the table there are some 60,000 clones, about nine tenths of which are singletons. This material consisted of peripheral blood, taken in the first trimester of pregnancy. The source is a female donor in good health, enrolled as a control in a pregnancy study. The CDR3 runs from the conserved cysteine through the conserved F or W. D genes are given only for firm matches. The listing skips clone size in some rows; elsewhere it reads once, few, many or a size class.

D	size	V	J	DNA	CDR3
-	-	TRBV6-5	TRBJ2-7	TGTGCCAGCAGTTACTCGGGACTCGCAACTTACGAGCAGTACTTC	CASSYSGLATYEQYF
TRBD2	-	TRBV4-1	TRBJ2-1	TGCGCCAGCAGCCAAGGACTAGCGGGAGACAATGAGCAGTTCTTC	CASSQGLAGDNEQFF
-	-	TRBV4-1	TRBJ2-5	TGCGCCAGCAGCCTGGGGCCCGGGACTTCCAGCCGGGAGACCCAGTACTTC	CASSLGPGTSSRETQYF
-	-	TRBV6-5	TRBJ1-5	TGTGCCAGCAGTTACTCGGGCGACCCTAGCAATCAGCCCCAGCATTTT	CASSYSGDPSNQPQHF
-	-	TRBV7-9	TRBJ1-5	TGTGCCAGCAGCTTAGGACCGGGGTTCAATCAGCCCCAGCATTTT	CASSLGPGFNQPQHF
-	-	TRBV10-1	TRBJ1-1	TGCGCCAGCACCAAGGCGGTGAACACTGAAGCTTTCTTT	CASTKAVNTEAFF
TRBD1	once	TRBV5-1	TRBJ2-7	TGCGCCAGCAGCCCCTACGGACAGGGCCCCTACGAGCAGTACTTC	CASSPYGQGPYEQYF
-	-	TRBV21-1	TRBJ1-2	TGTGCCAGCAGCAAAGGGTGGAGCATAGACTATGGCTACACCTTC	CASSKGWSIDYGYTF
-	-	TRBV6-5	TRBJ1-5	TGTGCCAGCAGCCGAACGGGTGATCAGCCCCAGCATTTT	CASSRTGDQPQHF
TRBD1	-	TRBV9	TRBJ1-6	TGTGCCAGCAGCGCGACAGGGGGTTATAATTCACCCCTCCACTTT	CASSATGGYNSPLHF
-	-	TRBV5-4	TRBJ1-5	TGTGCCAGCAGCTTGGGACAGTCGAATCAGCCCCAGCATTTT	CASSLGQSNQPQHF
-	-	TRBV5-8	TRBJ1-3	TGTGCCAGCAGCTTTCGACAGCTTATTGGAAACACCATATATTTT	CASSFRQLIGNTIYF
-	-	TRBV28	TRBJ1-1	TGTGCCAGCAACGGGGTCATGAACACTGAAGCTTTCTTT	CASNGVMNTEAFF
-	-	TRBV18	TRBJ2-7	TGTGCCAGCTCACCAGACAGGTACGAGCAGTACTTC	CASSPDRYEQYF
TRBD1	-	TRBV19	TRBJ1-5	TGTGCCAGTAGTGACCGGGACAGGGTTTTTCAGCCCCAGCATTTT	CASSDRDRVFQPQHF
TRBD2	-	TRBV6-6	TRBJ2-3	TGTGCCAGCAGTTCGCCTAGCGGAGTCACAGATACGCAGTATTTT	CASSSPSGVTDTQYF
-	-	TRBV5-1	TRBJ2-7	TGCGCCAGCAGCTTGGAAGGGGGGGGAAGCCCCTACGAGCAGTACTTC	CASSLEGGGSPYEQYF
-	-	TRBV6-6	TRBJ1-1	TGTGCCAGCAGACCAGGATTCGTGAACACTGAAGCTTTCTTT	CASRPGFVNTEAFF
-	-	TRBV4-2	TRBJ1-2	TGTGCCAGCAGCCAAGATCAGAGGAGTTCGGGCTATGGCTACACCTTC	CASSQDQRSSGYGYTF
TRBD2	-	TRBV5-1	TRBJ2-2	TGCGCCAGCAGCTTCGGTGGGGGGGACACCGGGGAGCTGTTTTTT	CASSFGGGDTGELFF
TRBD1	-	TRBV7-9	TRBJ1-4	TGTGCCAGCAGCTTAGACAGGGGGACTGAAAAACTGTTTTTT	CASSLDRGTEKLFF
-	-	TRBV18	TRBJ1-5	TGTGCCAGCTCACCACCGGGTAACGGGGTGTCGGTTCAGCCCCAGCATTTT	CASSPPGNGVSVQPQHF
-	-	TRBV9	TRBJ2-3	TGTGCCAGCAGCCCCGGGGGTAGCACAGATACGCAGTATTTT	CASSPGGSTDTQYF
-	-	TRBV14	TRBJ2-1	TGTGCCAGCAGCCAAGCTGTTGAGCAGTTCTTC	CASSQAVEQFF
TRBD2	-	TRBV15	TRBJ2-1	TGTGCCACCAGCAGGATTGGCGGGGGGGCCAATTTTGAGCAGTTCTTC	CATSRIGGGANFEQFF
TRBD2	-	TRBV2	TRBJ2-2	TGTGCCAGCACGGCGGGGGGCCCACTGTTTTTT	CASTAGGPLFF
-	-	TRBV19	TRBJ1-5	TGTGCCAGTAAGATCGAAACGGGGAACGATCAGCCCCAGCATTTT	CASKIETGNDQPQHF
-	-	TRBV5-1	TRBJ1-1	TGCGCCAGCAGCCTTTACTGGGGGGACACTGAAGCTTTCTTT	CASSLYWGDTEAFF
-	-	TRBV21-1	TRBJ2-7	TGTGCCAGCAGCAAATCAAGCCCACTACTAAGACTAGCGGGGTATGACGAGCAGTACTTC	CASSKSSPLLRLAGYDEQYF
TRBD1	-	TRBV28	TRBJ2-6	TGTGCCAGCAGCTCCGGGACAGGAGACGGGGCCAACGTCCTGACTTTC	CASSSGTGDGANVLTF
TRBD1	-	TRBV29-1	TRBJ2-3	TGCAGCGTCGATGGACAGGGCGACACAGATACGCAGTATTTT	CSVDGQGDTDTQYF
TRBD1	once	TRBV9	TRBJ1-2	TGTGCCAGCAGCCCTCACGGGGGGACAGGGGGCGCGGGCTATGGCTACACCTTC	CASSPHGGTGGAGYGYTF
-	-	TRBV5-1	TRBJ2-1	TGCGCCAGCAGCCTCCGGTCGACTAGTTTTGGCTCCTACAATGAGCAGTTCTTC	CASSLRSTSFGSYNEQFF
-	-	TRBV5-6	TRBJ1-2	TGTGCCAGCCACGGACTGCTGAACTATGGCTACACCTTC	CASHGLLNYGYTF
-	-	TRBV7-6	TRBJ2-3	TGTGCCAGCAGCTTAGGGGCCTATGGGGGCGGTACGCAGTATTTT	CASSLGAYGGGTQYF
-	-	TRBV6-1	TRBJ2-2	TGTGCCAGCAGTGGGGCTTATGACACCGGGGAGCTGTTTTTT	CASSGAYDTGELFF
TRBD1	-	TRBV19	TRBJ1-1	TGTGCCAGTAGTTACCCAGGGGGTAAGACTGAAGCTTTCTTT	CASSYPGGKTEAFF